This T cell receptor beta chain is drawn from a study of CD8+CD57+ T cells in acquired aplastic anemia. For the study at large: CD4+ and CD8+ cells, once sorted, gave DNA averaging roughly 3 ug.

There are 15 residues in the CDR3. Germline lookup yields CDR1 KGHSH and CDR2 LQKENI. V lost 3 bases to trimming and J lost 1 base, with 11 bases between them. The TCR beta profiling, which covered VDJ combination and CDR3 sequence, was carried out using genomic DNA as the template. TCRdb fed the reads into MiXCR, producing one record per CDR3 protein. The sample has fewer than 200,000 distinct CDR3 sequences; roughly 43% are singletons. Previously, flow cytometry had revealed CD8+CD57+ cell expansion in the patients chosen for sequencing. A severe acquired aplastic anemia diagnosis applied to all patients.

What was sequenced was sorted CD4+, CD8+, or CD8+CD57+ T cells (not recorded which) from PBMCs. The V gene is TRBV18, the J gene TRBJ2-3; the D is unclear. This TCR derives from a human donor with aplastic anemia. The CDR3 sequence is CASSPGAAGTDTQYF. The CDR3 region has the DNA TGTGCCAGCTCACCGGGTGCAGCTGGCACAGATACGCAGTATTTT.